Presented here are 28 T cell receptor beta chains from one specimen sequenced in a study of T cell repertoires in cytomegalovirus infection. TCRdb reprocessed the reads with MiXCR, giving one entry per CDR3 protein. Altogether about 250,000 distinct CDR3 sequences are present, 6% to 8% being singletons, with the ten largest covering about 6.5%. Sequencing was done on a sample of PBMCs. Receptors originate from a human donor in good health (CMV status not recorded). Some clones in this sample may be carry-over from other donors' samples.

Ten or more counts support this clonotype. The chain couples TRBV7-2 to TRBJ2-3; TRBD1 might be the D (5 bases). The germline V gene encodes CDR1 SGHTA and CDR2 FQGNSA. The CDR3 is 14 amino acids. Trimming removed 5 bases from V and 6 bases from J, with 15 bases in between. The CDR3 sequence: CASSPRGAADTQYF. As DNA, the CDR3 is TGTGCCAGCAGCCCGCGTGGGGCGGCGGATACGCAGTATTTT. Using reference TRBV7-2 and TRBJ2-3 for the parts outside the CDR3, the full variable domain is GAGVSQSPSNKVTEKGKDVELRCDPISGHTALYWYRQSLGQGLEFLIYFQGNSAPDKSGLPSDRFSAERTGGSVSTLTIQRTQQEDSAVYLCASSPRGAADTQYFGPGTRLTVL.

This clonotype was observed at least ten times. J is TRBJ1-5 and V is TRBV7-8; D unresolved. The V and J ends lost 1 base and 5 bases respectively, with 9 bases between them. This CDR3 has 14 residues. Looked up from germline, CDR1 is SGHVS and CDR2 is FQNEAQ. The CDR3 bases are TGTGCCAGCAGCTTAGGAGACCCTTATCAGCCCCAGCATTTT. It encodes CASSLGDPYQPQHF.

This clonotype occurred many times. The V and J genes are TRBV5-5 and TRBJ2-1; D is possibly TRBD1 (5 bases). V was pared by 4 bases and J by 7 bases, with 15 bases between. The CDR3 loop spans 14 amino acids. Looked up from germline, CDR1 is SGHKS and CDR2 is YYEKEE (reference sequence). CDR3 in DNA: TGTGCCAGCAGCCCACTCGACAGTTCGAATGAGCAGTTCTTC. Residues: CASSPLDSSNEQFF.

The chain has TRBV6-6 and TRBJ1-1, with a weak D call TRBD1 (5 bases). V was cut by 4 bases and J by 11 bases, with 23 bases left in between. The CDR3 runs to 15 residues. Germline V CDR1 and CDR2: MNHNY, SVGAGI (reference sequence). As DNA, the CDR3 is TGTGCCAGCAGTTCGGCACAGGACGTAGGACGTTCGGCTTTCTTT. Translated, it gives CASSSAQDVGRSAFF.

This clonotype was seen only a few times. The chain combines TRBV12-3 or TRBV12-4 with TRBJ2-1; maybe TRBD2 (7 bases). The CDR3 totals 13 residues. V gave up 8 bases and J gave up 4 bases, with 12 bases separating them. As DNA, the CDR3 is TGTGCCAGCCTGGGGGGGCGGTACAATGAGCAGTTCTTC. This sequence encodes CASLGGRYNEQFF.

This clonotype has just a few counts. The chain couples TRBV7-2 to TRBJ2-2; TRBD1 aligns across 8 bases. The length of the CDR3 is 18 residues. Germline CDR1 is SGHTA and CDR2 is FQGNSA. The trim removed 5 bases at V and 5 bases at J, leaving 16 bases unmatched. Here the CDR3 reads CASSANTIRTGRTGELFF. The CDR3, as DNA: TGTGCCAGCAGCGCGAACACAATACGGACAGGGCGGACCGGGGAGCTGTTTTTT.

The table lists this clonotype with many counts. The chain links TRBV29-1 to TRBJ2-5; D ambiguous. The CDR3 is 12 amino acids. V was cut by 4 bases and J by 2 bases, with 8 bases left in between. CDR1 is SQVTM and CDR2 is ANQGSEA in the germline V gene. This CDR3 is CSVALGQETQYF. The CDR3, as DNA: TGCAGCGTTGCCTTGGGTCAAGAGACCCAGTACTTC.

This clonotype was recorded once. This may arise from a read error, as a much more abundant clone is one base away. The chain couples TRBV9 to TRBJ1-5; D perhaps matches TRBD1 (5 bases). The CDR3 spans 14 residues. Per the germline V gene, CDR1 is SGDLS and CDR2 is YYNGEE. The CDR3 loop reads CDSSPAGNNQPQHF. The CDR3 DNA sequence: TGTGACAGCAGCCCCGCAGGGAACAATCAGCCCCAGCATTTT.

This clonotype was counted at least ten times. J is TRBJ1-1 and V is TRBV10-3; 7 bases are a match to TRBD1. After removal of 7 bases from V and 1 base from J, the junction contained 3 bases not matched to a gene. The CDR3 spans 13 residues. CDR1 is ENHRY and CDR2 is SYGVKD in the germline V gene. The CDR3 protein is CAINWDRNTEAFF. In DNA form, the CDR3 reads TGTGCCATCAACTGGGACAGGAACACTGAAGCTTTCTTT.

This clonotype was observed at least ten times. The chain joins TRBV6-2 or TRBV6-3 to TRBJ1-5; D is unresolved. The CDR3 totals 12 residues. Germline loops: CDR1 MNHEY, CDR2 SVGEGT. V dropped 4 bases and J dropped 1 base, with 2 bases sitting between them. The CDR3 nucleotides are TGTGCCAGCAGTTGGAGCAATCAGCCCCAGCATTTT. Encoded protein: CASSWSNQPQHF.

The chain employs TRBV4-1 and TRBJ1-3, with D perhaps matching TRBD1 (5 bases). The V end lost 5 bases, the J end lost 4 bases, and 12 bases lay between the germline ends. Germline V gene lookup returns CDR1 MGHRA and CDR2 YSYEKL. The CDR3 has 14 amino acids. DNA of the CDR3: TGCGCCAGCAGCTCTACGAACAGGGGAAACACCATATATTTT. It translates to CASSSTNRGNTIYF.

This clonotype was detected many times. This chain links TRBV12-3 or TRBV12-4 with TRBJ2-1; 12 bases are a match to TRBD2. The CDR3 contains 15 residues. The junction had 2 bases not matched to a gene; V was cut back by 3 bases and J by 5 bases. CDR3 region: CASSFLAGGNNEQFF. CDR3 bases: TGTGCCAGCAGTTTCCTAGCGGGGGGGAACAATGAGCAGTTCTTC.

This clonotype was observed a handful of times. CDR3 sequence: CASSVGGRADQPQHF. The CDR3 coding sequence is TGTGCCAGCAGCGTAGGTGGCAGGGCGGATCAGCCCCAGCATTTT. The chain recombines TRBV9 with TRBJ1-5, with D perhaps matching TRBD1 (5 bases). The ends were cut back, 0 bases at V and 5 bases at J, with 12 bases in the middle. CDR1 and CDR2 from the germline V gene are SGDLS and YYNGEE. The length of the CDR3 is 15 residues.

This clonotype has a count of ten or more. This chain uses TRBV7-3 with TRBJ2-4; 7 bases agree with TRBD1. Germline trimming cut 1 base from V and 8 bases from J; bases unmatched to any gene: 11. The length of the CDR3 is 16 residues. Germline V gene sequence: CDR1 SGHTA, CDR2 FQGTGA. The CDR3 bases are TGTGCCAGCAGCTTAATAGCCGGACAAGACAGGGACATTCAGTACTTC. It specifies CASSLIAGQDRDIQYF.

This clonotype was observed at least ten times. The chain combines TRBV4-2 with TRBJ1-6; tentative D call: TRBD1 (6 bases). Germline V gene sequence: CDR1 LGHNA, CDR2 YNFKEQ. The CDR3 runs to 16 residues. The V and J ends lost 4 bases and 0 bases respectively, with 10 bases between them. The CDR3 sequence is CASSLGQNSYNSPLHF. The CDR3 nucleotides are TGTGCCAGCAGCCTTGGACAGAACTCCTATAATTCACCCCTCCACTTT.

This clonotype has at least ten counts. Written as DNA, the CDR3 is TGTGCCAGCAGCTTAGACAGCCTTAAGCCCCAGCATTTT. This translates into CASSLDSLKPQHF. The V call is TRBV7-2, the J call TRBJ1-5; D uncertain. This CDR3 contains 13 residues. Per germline, CDR1 SGHTA and CDR2 FQGNSA. Between the trimmed V and J ends, which lost 1 base and 8 bases, there was a span of 9 bases.

Turning to this clonotype: A much larger clonotype is one base distant, so this may be a read error. The chain couples TRBV5-6 to TRBJ1-1; weak D call: TRBD1 (5 bases). Deletions cut 4 bases from V and 10 bases from J, with 23 bases between. CDR1 SGHDT and CDR2 YYEEEE come from the germline V gene. This CDR3 comprises 15 residues. CDR3 protein: CASSHQQGPGIGAFF. As DNA, the CDR3 is TGTGCCAGCAGCCACCAGCAGGGCCCCGGAATTGGAGCTTTCTTT.

On this clonotype: A much larger clone sits a single nucleotide away, making a read error possible. The chain carries TRBV6-5 and TRBJ1-4; D gene unclear. CDR3 length: 14 amino acids. CDR1 is MNHEY and CDR2 is SVGAGI in the germline V gene. V lost 2 bases to trimming and J lost 7 bases, with 11 bases between them. The CDR3, as DNA: TGTGCCAGCAGTTACAGCAGGAAAGTTGAAAAACTGTTTTTT. This codes for CASSYSRKVEKLFF.

This clonotype was detected ten times or more. The chain uses TRBV7-9 and TRBJ2-6, with unresolved D. The CDR3 has 16 residues. The germline V gene encodes CDR1 SEHNR and CDR2 FQNEAQ (reference sequence). V lost 3 bases and J lost 0, with 9 bases in between. CDR3 region: CASSLGTTSGANVLTF. The CDR3 DNA reads TGTGCCAGCAGCTTGGGTACCACCTCTGGGGCCAACGTCCTGACTTTC.

This clonotype was recorded many times. The rearrangement links TRBV6-6 to TRBJ2-3, with TRBD2 identical over 9 bases. The trim removed 4 bases at V and 1 base at J, leaving 12 bases unmatched. The CDR3 loop spans 18 amino acids. Germline V CDR1 and CDR2: MNHNY, SVGAGI (reference sequence). Here the CDR3 reads CASSWEFGTSQGTDTQYF. The DNA of the CDR3 is TGTGCCAGCAGTTGGGAATTCGGGACTAGCCAAGGCACAGATACGCAGTATTTT.

This clonotype has at least ten counts. V and J are TRBV20-1 and TRBJ2-5, with D possibly being TRBD2 (6 bases). Trimming left V 3 bases short and J 2 bases short, with 10 bases between. The CDR3 contains 13 residues. The germline V gene has CDR1 DFQATT and CDR2 SNEGSKA (reference sequence). The CDR3 protein is CSASLAGQETQYF. CDR3 DNA sequence: TGCAGTGCTAGTCTCGCGGGGCAAGAGACCCAGTACTTC.

This sequence joins TRBV3-1 and TRBJ2-5; 10 nucleotides agree with TRBD1. V was pared by 6 bases and J by 4 bases, with 5 bases of the junction left unmatched. The CDR3 spans 14 residues. Germline CDR1 reads LGHDT; CDR2 reads YNNKEL (reference sequence). The DNA of the CDR3 is TGTGCCAGCAGTCCTCGACAGGGGGCAGAGACCCAGTACTTC. It yields the protein CASSPRQGAETQYF.

Notes on this clonotype: One base away lies a much larger clone, so this may be a sequencing read error. The rearrangement links TRBV11-2 to TRBJ2-2; perhaps D is TRBD1 or TRBD2 (5 bases each). Germline lookup yields CDR1 SGHAT and CDR2 FQNNGV. The CDR3 sequence is 14 residues long. Trimming took 1 base from V and 5 from J, leaving 8 bases between them. CDR3 in amino acids: CASSLAWGTGELFF. The CDR3 DNA reads as TGTGCCAGCAGCTTAGCCTGGGGGACCGGGGAGCTGTTTTTT.

This clonotype was seen ten or more times. The gene calls are TRBV2 and TRBJ2-1; 7 bases match TRBD2. CDR3 size: 14 residues. J lost 5 bases, V lost 8 bases, and 9 bases had no gene match. Germline V lookup: CDR1 SNHLY, CDR2 FYNNEI. CDR3 region: CASGEGRLNNEQFF. DNA for the CDR3: TGTGCCAGCGGGGAGGGACGTCTAAACAATGAGCAGTTCTTC.

At least ten counts were recorded for this clonotype. V is TRBV30 and J is TRBJ1-1, with D maybe TRBD1 (6 bases). CDR1 is GTSNPN, CDR2 SVGIG, per germline (reference sequence). This CDR3 is 10 amino acids long. V gave up 5 bases and J gave up 9 bases, with 10 bases separating them. CDR3 in amino acids: CAWLDSKAFF. CDR3 DNA: TGTGCCTGGCTGGACAGTAAAGCTTTCTTT.

This clonotype came up many times. J is TRBJ2-7 and V is TRBV20-1, with 8 nucleotides matching TRBD2. Germline V gene sequence: CDR1 DFQATT, CDR2 SNEGSKA (reference sequence). The CDR3 has 14 residues. V lost 5 bases, J lost 2 bases, and 8 bases stayed unmatched. The CDR3 reads CSARFGGATYEQYF. CDR3 coding DNA: TGCAGTGCTCGGTTCGGGGGGGCCACCTACGAGCAGTACTTC.

In this sample, this clonotype turned up a few times. The CDR3 reads CASSFPPVKRGYTF. The CDR3 DNA reads TGTGCCAGCAGTTTCCCCCCTGTAAAACGTGGCTACACCTTC. This chain uses TRBV28 with TRBJ1-2, with D unclear. Trimming removed 3 bases from V and 7 bases from J, with 15 bases in between. The V gene's germline CDR1 is MDHEN and CDR2 SYDVKM. The CDR3 spans 14 residues.

Ten or more counts support this clonotype. V gene TRBV7-2 combines with J gene TRBJ1-4; the D is unclear. Germline V CDR1 and CDR2: SGHTA, FQGNSA. The CDR3 contains 14 residues. The germline V and J ends were trimmed by 1 base and 5 bases, with 8 bases remaining between them. In nucleotides, the CDR3 is TGTGCCAGCAGCTTAGAGCTCTTCAATGAAAAACTGTTTTTT. Translating it yields CASSLELFNEKLFF.